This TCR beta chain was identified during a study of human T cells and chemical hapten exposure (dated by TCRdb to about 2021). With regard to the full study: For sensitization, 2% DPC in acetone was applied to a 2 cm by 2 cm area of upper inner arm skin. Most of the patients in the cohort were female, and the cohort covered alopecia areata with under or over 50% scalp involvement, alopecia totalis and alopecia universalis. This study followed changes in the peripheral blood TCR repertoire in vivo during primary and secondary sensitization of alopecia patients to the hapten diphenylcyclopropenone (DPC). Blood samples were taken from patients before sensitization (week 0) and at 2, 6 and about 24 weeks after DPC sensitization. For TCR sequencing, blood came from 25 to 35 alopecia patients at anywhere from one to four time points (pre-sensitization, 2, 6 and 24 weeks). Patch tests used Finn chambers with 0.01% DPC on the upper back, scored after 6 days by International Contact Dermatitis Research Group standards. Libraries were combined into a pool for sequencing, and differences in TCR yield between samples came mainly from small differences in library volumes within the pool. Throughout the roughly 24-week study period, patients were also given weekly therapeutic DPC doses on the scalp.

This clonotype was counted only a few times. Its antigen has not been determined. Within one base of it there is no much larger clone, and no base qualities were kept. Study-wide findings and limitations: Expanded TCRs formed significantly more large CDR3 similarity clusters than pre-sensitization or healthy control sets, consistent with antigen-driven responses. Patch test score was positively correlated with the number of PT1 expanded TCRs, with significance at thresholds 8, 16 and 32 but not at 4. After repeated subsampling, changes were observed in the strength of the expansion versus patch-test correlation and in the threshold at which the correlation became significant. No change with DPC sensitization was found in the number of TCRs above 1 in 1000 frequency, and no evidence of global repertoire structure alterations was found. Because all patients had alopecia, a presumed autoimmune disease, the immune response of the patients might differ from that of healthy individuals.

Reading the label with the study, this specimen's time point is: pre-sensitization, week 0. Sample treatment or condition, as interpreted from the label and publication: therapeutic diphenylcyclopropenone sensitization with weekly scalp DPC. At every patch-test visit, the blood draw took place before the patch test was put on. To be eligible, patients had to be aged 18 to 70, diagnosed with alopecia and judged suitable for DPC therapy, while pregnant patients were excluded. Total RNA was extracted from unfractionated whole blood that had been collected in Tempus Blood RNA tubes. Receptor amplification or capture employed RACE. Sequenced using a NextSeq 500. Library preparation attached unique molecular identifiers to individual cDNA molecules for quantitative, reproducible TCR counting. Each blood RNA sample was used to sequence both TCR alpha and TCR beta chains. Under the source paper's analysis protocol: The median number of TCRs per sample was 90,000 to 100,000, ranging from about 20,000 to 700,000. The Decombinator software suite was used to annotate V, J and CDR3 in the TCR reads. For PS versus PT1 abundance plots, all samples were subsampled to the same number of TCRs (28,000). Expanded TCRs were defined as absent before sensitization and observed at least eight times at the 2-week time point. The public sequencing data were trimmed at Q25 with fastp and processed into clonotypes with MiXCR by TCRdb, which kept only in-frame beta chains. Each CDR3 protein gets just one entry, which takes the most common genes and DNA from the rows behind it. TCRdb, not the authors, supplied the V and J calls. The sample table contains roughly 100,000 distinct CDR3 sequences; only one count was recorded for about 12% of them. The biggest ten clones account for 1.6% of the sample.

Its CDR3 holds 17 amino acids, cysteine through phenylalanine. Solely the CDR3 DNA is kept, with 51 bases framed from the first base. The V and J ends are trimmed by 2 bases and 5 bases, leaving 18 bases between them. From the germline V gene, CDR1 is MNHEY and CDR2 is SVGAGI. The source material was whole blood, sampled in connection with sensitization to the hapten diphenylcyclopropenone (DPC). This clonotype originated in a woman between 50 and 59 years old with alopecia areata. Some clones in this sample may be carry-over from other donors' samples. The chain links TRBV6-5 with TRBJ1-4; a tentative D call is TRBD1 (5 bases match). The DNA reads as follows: TGTGCCAGCAGTTACCTGGGTCGGAGGGGAGGAAATGAAAAACTGTTTTTT. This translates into CASSYLGRRGGNEKLFF.